This T cell receptor (beta chain) originates from a study of relationships among human T cell subsets. Anti-CD294 bead selection, following depletion of CD4+CD56+ natural killer T cells, yielded the Th2 cells. Magnetic beads coated with subset-specific antibodies isolated the T cell subsets. The V gene's germline CDR1 is DFQATT and CDR2 SNEGSKA (reference sequence). Trimming took 3 bases from V and 5 from J, leaving 17 bases between them. This CDR3 is built from 15 residues. This clonotype was seen a few times. The T cell receptor alpha and beta CDR3 regions were amplified from mRNA by semiquantitative ARM-PCR. Exponential amplification used communal superprimers after tagged nested gene-specific primers in ARM-PCR. Exonuclease cleared nested primers, then first-round products were reamplified. TCRdb reprocessed the multiplex PCR reads with MiXCR, giving one entry per CDR3 protein. The sample consists of thousands of distinct CDR3 sequences, roughly 51% of them appearing once.

V gene TRBV20-1 combines with J gene TRBJ2-1; D unclear. The origin of this receptor is a man aged 40-55 years in good health. Sequences were obtained from CD4+ Th2 cells sorted from blood. CDR3 residues: CSASRWGISDNEQFF. The CDR3 bases are TGCAGTGCTAGTCGGTGGGGTATCAGCGACAATGAGCAGTTCTTC.